Listed below are T cell receptor beta chains from one sample, sequenced in a study of shared clonotypes between healthy human individuals. Here immunoSEQ multiplex PCR was the method, and the copy in TCRdb shows in-frame clones only, minus some. The sample gives about 2 million clones, about 95% of which show up once; around 1.1% is in the top ten. The sequenced material came from naive CD8+ T cells sorted from blood. These receptor sequences come from a man aged 18 to 30 in good health. Both conserved end residues are part of each CDR3. D genes are given only for firm matches. Size is omitted from some rows. Given values are once, few, many or a class for expanded clones.

clone size,J gene,V gene,D gene,CDR3 protein,CDR3 DNA
NA,TRBJ2-1,TRBV6-4,TRBD2,CASSDSMVAGGRNEQFF,TGTGCCAGCAGTGACTCGATGGTAGCGGGAGGCCGCAATGAGCAGTTCTTC
NA,TRBJ2-7,TRBV7-9,NA,CASSPEDVSYEQYF,TGTGCCAGCAGCCCTGAGGATGTATCCTACGAGCAGTACTTC
NA,TRBJ1-2,TRBV14,TRBD1,CASSQTVTGVNGYTF,TGTGCCAGCAGCCAAACCGTTACAGGGGTCAATGGCTACACCTTC
NA,TRBJ2-1,TRBV19,TRBD2,CASSLAGVENEQFF,TGTGCCAGTAGCCTAGCGGGAGTCGAAAATGAGCAGTTCTTC
NA,TRBJ2-3,TRBV6-6,NA,CASLGGAGDTQYF,TGTGCCAGTTTGGGGGGGGCTGGAGATACGCAGTATTTT
NA,TRBJ1-2,TRBV10-3,NA,CAISESNRPDGYTF,TGTGCCATCAGTGAGTCGAATCGCCCGGATGGCTACACCTTC
NA,TRBJ2-5,TRBV7-9,TRBD2,CASSSWREGQETQYF,TGTGCCAGCAGCTCCTGGAGGGAGGGGCAAGAGACCCAGTACTTC
few,TRBJ2-7,TRBV2,TRBD1,CASGGPGTALWEQYF,TGTGCCAGCGGAGGACCCGGGACAGCCCTTTGGGAGCAGTACTTC
once,TRBJ2-7,TRBV29-1,TRBD1,CSAGTGLAYEQYF,TGCAGCGCGGGGACAGGCTTAGCCTACGAGCAGTACTTC
few,TRBJ2-2,TRBV5-4,TRBD1,CASTTGRGQGGELFF,TGTGCCAGCACCACGGGAAGGGGGCAGGGCGGGGAGCTGTTTTTT
NA,TRBJ2-7,TRBV5-1,NA,CASSFSGTVIYEQYF,TGTGCCAGCAGCTTCTCCGGGACGGTGATCTACGAGCAGTACTTC
NA,TRBJ2-7,TRBV6-5,TRBD2,CASSIGLADYEQYF,TGTGCCAGCAGTATTGGACTAGCGGACTACGAGCAGTACTTC
NA,TRBJ2-7,TRBV13,NA,CASSLLGEVHEQYF,TGTGCCAGCAGCTTACTGGGGGAGGTCCACGAGCAGTACTTC
NA,TRBJ1-2,TRBV19,NA,CASSPRTPGHYGYTF,TGTGCCAGTAGTCCGAGGACACCTGGGCACTATGGCTACACCTTC
NA,TRBJ2-1,TRBV18,TRBD2,CASSGTSGRRYNEQFF,TGTGCCAGTTCCGGGACTAGCGGGAGACGCTACAATGAGCAGTTCTTC
many,TRBJ2-3,TRBV30,NA,CAGRGRGGTDTQYF,TGTGCCGGGAGGGGCAGGGGGGGGACAGATACGCAGTATTTT
NA,TRBJ2-1,TRBV7-8,NA,CASSSNIGNEQFF,TGTGCCAGCAGCTCGAATATAGGAAATGAGCAGTTCTTC
NA,TRBJ2-7,TRBV27,NA,CASSPGGGLLEQYF,TGTGCCAGCTCTCCTGGCGGGGGCCTCTTGGAGCAGTACTTC
once,TRBJ2-7,TRBV13,TRBD1,CASSTSGTGGSWEQYF,TGTGCCAGCAGCACCAGCGGGACAGGGGGCTCTTGGGAGCAGTACTTC
NA,TRBJ2-7,TRBV7-9,NA,CASSLGGAEQYF,TGTGCCAGCAGCTTAGGGGGTGCCGAGCAGTACTTC
few,TRBJ1-5,TRBV19,TRBD1,CASSDRVYSNQPQHF,TGTGCCAGTAGTGACAGGGTTTATAGCAATCAGCCCCAGCATTTT
NA,TRBJ2-3,TRBV30,NA,CAWSVVGISSDTQYF,TGTGCCTGGAGTGTTGTAGGGATTAGTTCGGATACGCAGTATTTT
NA,TRBJ1-2,TRBV4-1,NA,CASSYKNPSGNYGYTF,TGCGCCAGCAGCTATAAAAACCCCTCGGGAAACTATGGCTACACCTTC
NA,TRBJ2-2,TRBV13,NA,CASSSTSTNTGELFF,TGTGCCAGCAGCTCCACTAGCACGAACACCGGGGAGCTGTTTTTT
NA,TRBJ2-5,TRBV27,TRBD1,CASSPVGTGGAETQYF,TGTGCCAGCAGTCCCGTAGGGACAGGAGGGGCAGAGACCCAGTACTTC
NA,TRBJ2-7,TRBV18,NA,CASSPNEPPYEQYF,TGTGCCAGCTCACCAAACGAACCGCCCTACGAGCAGTACTTC
NA,TRBJ2-5,TRBV27,TRBD2,CASSLRGLADKGETQYF,TGTGCCAGCAGTTTGCGGGGACTAGCAGACAAGGGGGAGACCCAGTACTTC
NA,TRBJ1-5,TRBV6-5,NA,CASSYSRWNQPQHF,TGTGCCAGCAGTTACTCACGCTGGAATCAGCCCCAGCATTTT
NA,TRBJ1-5,TRBV7-6,TRBD1,CASSLTPGQGGQPQHF,TGTGCCAGCAGCTTAACGCCGGGACAGGGAGGTCAGCCCCAGCATTTT
NA,TRBJ2-7,TRBV28,NA,CASLGSYEQYF,TGTGCCAGCCTTGGTTCCTACGAGCAGTACTTC
once,TRBJ2-7,TRBV27,NA,CASSLRRTYEQCF,TGTGCCAGCAGTTTAAGGAGAACCTACGAGCAGTGCTTC
NA,TRBJ2-3,TRBV27,NA,CASSLGVGPSTDTQYF,TGTGCCAGCAGTTTGGGGGTGGGGCCGAGCACAGATACGCAGTATTTT
NA,TRBJ2-5,TRBV7-9,NA,CASSLIGSEGTQYF,TGTGCCAGCAGCTTAATTGGTTCTGAGGGAACCCAGTACTTC
NA,TRBJ2-4,TRBV7-9,NA,CASSLVGGALFIQYF,TGTGCCAGCAGCTTAGTGGGCGGAGCCCTCTTCATTCAGTACTTC
NA,TRBJ2-3,TRBV27,NA,CASSLQSGPGVF,TGTGCCAGCAGTTTACAGTCAGGGCCCGGGGTATTT
NA,TRBJ2-1,TRBV29-1,TRBD2,CSVTTVGGAYNEQFF,TGCAGCGTTACCACGGTCGGGGGGGCCTACAATGAGCAGTTCTTC
NA,TRBJ2-2,TRBV7-9,TRBD2,CASSLGIAGVNTGELFF,TGTGCCAGCAGCTTGGGTATAGCGGGGGTGAACACCGGGGAGCTGTTTTTT
NA,TRBJ2-1,TRBV5-1,TRBD2,CASSFTIAGTYNEQFF,TGCGCCAGCAGTTTCACGATAGCGGGGACCTACAATGAGCAGTTCTTC
NA,TRBJ2-3,TRBV28,NA,CASSTEDTQYF,TGTGCCAGCAGTACCGAAGATACGCAGTATTTT
NA,TRBJ2-7,TRBV7-9,NA,CASSLLGPFYEQYF,TGTGCCAGCAGCTTACTGGGTCCCTTCTACGAGCAGTACTTC
NA,TRBJ2-7,TRBV11-2,NA,CASSSTVNYEQYF,TGTGCCAGCAGCTCCACAGTAAACTACGAGCAGTACTTC
NA,TRBJ2-7,TRBV5-6,NA,CASSFSGTPIEQYF,TGTGCCAGCAGCTTTTCTGGGACTCCAATAGAGCAGTACTTC
NA,TRBJ1-2,TRBV9,NA,CASSGGAAGVYGYTF,TGTGCCAGCAGCGGCGGGGCGGCTGGAGTTTATGGCTACACCTTC
NA,TRBJ2-7,TRBV10-2,NA,CASSEPRESSYEQYF,TGCGCCAGCAGTGAGCCCAGGGAGTCCTCCTACGAGCAGTACTTC
NA,TRBJ2-1,TRBV6-5,NA,CASGKGVASDEQFF,TGTGCCAGCGGGAAAGGGGTGGCTAGCGATGAGCAGTTCTTC
once,TRBJ2-3,TRBV11-2,TRBD2,CASPREDSTDTQYF,TGTGCCAGCCCGCGGGAGGACAGCACAGATACGCAGTATTTT
NA,TRBJ2-3,TRBV10-3,NA,CAISEGVTSTDTQYF,TGTGCCATCAGTGAAGGCGTAACTAGCACAGATACGCAGTATTTT
NA,TRBJ2-5,TRBV7-8,TRBD2,CASSLVFLAEETQYF,TGTGCCAGCAGCTTAGTCTTCCTAGCGGAAGAGACCCAGTACTTC
NA,TRBJ2-7,TRBV27,TRBD2,CASRSGFEQYF,TGTGCCAGCCGTAGCGGGTTCGAGCAGTACTTC
NA,TRBJ2-3,TRBV6-1,NA,CASSDWGNTDTQYF,TGTGCCAGCAGTGATTGGGGGAACACAGATACGCAGTATTTT
once,TRBJ2-2,TRBV7-9,NA,CASSFATGLPTGELFF,TGTGCCAGCAGCTTCGCCACCGGATTACCCACCGGGGAGCTGTTTTTT
NA,TRBJ2-2,TRBV6-6,TRBD1,CASSLDRGWTGELFF,TGTGCCAGCAGTCTCGACAGGGGATGGACCGGGGAGCTGTTTTTT